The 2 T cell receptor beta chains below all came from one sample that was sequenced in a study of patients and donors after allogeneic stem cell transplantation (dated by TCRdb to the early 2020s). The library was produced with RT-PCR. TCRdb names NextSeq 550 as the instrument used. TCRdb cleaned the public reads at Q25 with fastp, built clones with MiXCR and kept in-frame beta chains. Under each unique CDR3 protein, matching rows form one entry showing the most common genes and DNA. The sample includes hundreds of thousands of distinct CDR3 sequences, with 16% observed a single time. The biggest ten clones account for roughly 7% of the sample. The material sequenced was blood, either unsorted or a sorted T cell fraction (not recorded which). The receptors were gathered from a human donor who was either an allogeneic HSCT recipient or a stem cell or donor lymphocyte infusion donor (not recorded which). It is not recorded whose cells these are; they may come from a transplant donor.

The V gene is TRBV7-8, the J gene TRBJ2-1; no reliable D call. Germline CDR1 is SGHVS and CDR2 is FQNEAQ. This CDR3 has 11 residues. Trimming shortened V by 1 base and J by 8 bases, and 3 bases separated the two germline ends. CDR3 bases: TGTGCCAGCAGCTTAGTTCATGAGCAGTTCTTC. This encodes CASSLVHEQFF. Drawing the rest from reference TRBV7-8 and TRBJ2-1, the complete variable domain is GAGVSQSPRYKVAKRGQDVALRCDPISGHVSLFWYQQALGQGPEFLTYFQNEAQLDKSGLPSDRFFAERPEGSVSTLKIQRTQQEDSAVYLCASSLVHEQFFGPGTRLTVL.

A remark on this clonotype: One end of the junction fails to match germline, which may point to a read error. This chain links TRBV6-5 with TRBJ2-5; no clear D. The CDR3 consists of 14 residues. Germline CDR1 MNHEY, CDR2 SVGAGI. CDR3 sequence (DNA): TGTGCCAGCAGTTACCCGGACGGGCAAGGGACCCAGTACTTC. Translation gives CASSYPDGQGTQYF.